This T cell receptor beta chain was obtained from a study of technical replicates of blood from a handful of donors. Data came from immunoSEQ multiplex PCR; TCRdb stores just in-frame clones and leaves some out. The table records approximately 74,000 clones, roughly 88% of them present only once. Sequenced material: PBMCs. The clonotype originates from a human donor in good health. Some clones in this sample may be carry-over from other donors' samples.

CDR3 DNA sequence: TGCGCCAGCAGCCAACCTGTAGCGGGAGTTGACAAAAACATTCAGTACTTC. This sequence encodes CASSQPVAGVDKNIQYF. The chain recombines TRBV4-1 with TRBJ2-4, with 9 nucleotides matching TRBD2. Germline V gene sequence: CDR1 MGHRA, CDR2 YSYEKL. J gave up 3 bases and V 2 bases, and 8 bases lay outside the gene matches. The CDR3 sequence is 17 residues long.